These T cell receptor beta chains were read from a single sample in a study of T cells in Graves' hyperthyroidism and ophthalmopathy. TCRdb fed the multiplex PCR reads into MiXCR, producing one record per CDR3 protein. The sample has 600,000 to 700,000 distinct CDR3 sequences; 45% are singletons. Sequenced input: peripheral blood or thyroid tissue (not recorded which). The receptors shown here come from an adult man with Graves' disease, either hyperthyroidism or ophthalmopathy (not recorded which). Both conserved end residues are part of each CDR3. The D gene is left open where the match is weak. The size of a clone is reported for some rows only, either as once, few or many, or as a class for expanded clones.

clone size	J gene	V gene	D gene	CDR3 protein	CDR3 DNA
-	TRBJ1-2	TRBV29-1	TRBD1	CSGGQTSYGYTF	TGCAGCGGGGGACAGACCTCCTATGGCTACACCTTC
few	TRBJ1-6	TRBV20-1	-	CSARSGDISGNSPLHF	TGCAGTGCTAGATCAGGGGATATATCGGGGAATTCACCCCTCCACTTT
-	TRBJ1-6	TRBV25-1	-	CASSGTQNRENSPLHF	TGTGCCAGCAGCGGGACCCAAAACAGGGAGAATTCACCCCTCCACTTT
many	TRBJ1-2	TRBV19	TRBD1	CASSAPGGGYGYTF	TGTGCCAGTAGTGCCCCAGGGGGCGGCTATGGCTACACCTTC
many	TRBJ2-5	TRBV19	-	CASSMAGARETQYF	TGTGCCAGTAGTATGGCCGGGGCTCGTGAGACCCAGTACTTC
many	TRBJ1-2	TRBV10-3	-	CAISDSGTRLEGYTF	TGTGCCATCAGTGACAGCGGCACCCGACTTGAGGGCTACACCTTC
few	TRBJ1-2	TRBV6-5	-	CASRKDPGGYGYTF	TGTGCCAGCAGAAAGGACCCCGGGGGCTATGGCTACACCTTC
-	TRBJ1-2	TRBV29-1	-	CSVTTGLGYTF	TGCAGCGTGACAACAGGTCTAGGCTACACCTTC
many	TRBJ2-7	TRBV20-1	TRBD1	CSARGQANSYEQYF	TGCAGTGCTAGGGGACAGGCCAACTCCTACGAGCAGTACTTC
-	TRBJ1-1	TRBV2	-	CASNGTEAFF	TGTGCCAGCAATGGGACAGAAGCTTTCTTT
-	TRBJ2-7	TRBV7-2	-	CASSKGARLVGVQYF	TGTGCCAGCAGCAAGGGCGCCAGGCTGGTTGGGGTGCAATACTTC
-	TRBJ2-7	TRBV29-1	TRBD1	CSVRTGFAHEQYF	TGCAGCGTTCGGACAGGGTTCGCCCACGAGCAGTACTTC
few	TRBJ1-2	TRBV10-3	-	CAISESGRALNGYTF	TGTGCCATCAGTGAGTCGGGACGGGCACTTAATGGCTACACCTTC
many	TRBJ1-3	TRBV2	-	CASSELAASSGNTIYF	TGTGCCAGCAGTGAACTCGCAGCCTCCTCTGGAAACACCATATATTTT
few	TRBJ1-2	TRBV12-3/TRBV12-4	-	CASSKKQGGRGYTF	TGTGCCAGCAGTAAAAAACAGGGAGGACGCGGCTACACCTTC
few	TRBJ2-2	TRBV7-3	-	CASSLSPVNTGELFF	TGTGCCAGCAGCTTAAGTCCGGTGAACACCGGGGAGCTGTTTTTT
-	TRBJ1-2	TRBV5-1	-	CASTPSGWPTSDGYTF	TGCGCCAGCACCCCCTCTGGATGGCCAACCTCGGATGGCTACACCTTC
-	TRBJ1-1	TRBV29-1	-	CSVGGPSLMNTEAFF	TGCAGCGTGGGCGGTCCCTCCTTAATGAACACTGAAGCTTTCTTT
few	TRBJ1-2	TRBV7-9	TRBD1	CASSPGQQYGYTF	TGTGCCAGCTCACCGGGACAGCAATATGGCTACACCTTC
many	TRBJ2-5	TRBV24-1	-	CATSDLTKGANGETQYF	TGTGCCACCAGTGATTTGACAAAGGGTGCTAACGGAGAGACCCAGTACTTC
-	TRBJ2-5	TRBV29-1	-	CSGLSRRGTQYF	TGCAGTGGACTGTCAAGGCGGGGGACCCAGTACTTC
-	TRBJ1-4	TRBV20-1	TRBD1	CSARAGQGGGKLFF	TGCAGTGCTAGAGCGGGACAGGGGGGTGGAAAACTGTTTTTT
few	TRBJ2-5	TRBV7-9	TRBD2	CASSLSGMLGETQYF	TGTGCCAGCAGCTTGAGCGGGATGCTCGGTGAGACCCAGTACTTC
-	TRBJ1-6	TRBV5-1	TRBD1	CASSSSGQGGNSPLHF	TGCGCCAGCAGCTCTTCGGGACAGGGAGGCAATTCACCCCTCCACTTT
-	TRBJ1-1	TRBV29-1	-	CSLQPNTEAFF	TGCAGCTTACAACCGAACACTGAAGCTTTCTTT
-	TRBJ1-2	TRBV29-1	-	CSVELEAGYYGYTF	TGCAGCGTTGAGTTAGAGGCGGGATACTATGGCTACACCTTC
-	TRBJ1-6	TRBV9	TRBD1	CASSTWTGPEGNSPLHF	TGTGCCAGCAGCACCTGGACAGGCCCGGAGGGCAATTCACCCCTCCACTTT
many	TRBJ1-1	TRBV5-1	-	CASSLAAWGTEAFF	TGCGCCAGCAGCTTGGCCGCGTGGGGCACTGAAGCTTTCTTT
-	TRBJ1-2	TRBV6-1	-	CASILGRGFYGYTF	TGTGCCAGCATCCTTGGGAGGGGGTTCTATGGCTACACCTTC
-	TRBJ2-7	TRBV7-9	TRBD2	CASSTAGTSLYEQYF	TGTGCCAGCAGCACAGCCGGGACTAGCCTCTACGAGCAGTACTTC
-	TRBJ1-2	TRBV12-3/TRBV12-4	TRBD1	CASKHPGTDGYTF	TGTGCCAGTAAGCACCCCGGGACAGATGGCTACACCTTC
many	TRBJ1-4	TRBV20-1	TRBD1	CSAKDRDEKLFF	TGCAGTGCTAAGGACAGGGATGAAAAACTGTTTTTT
-	TRBJ1-1	TRBV9	TRBD1	CASSPGQVLNTGAFF	TGTGCCAGCAGCCCCGGACAGGTTTTGAACACTGGAGCTTTCTTT
-	TRBJ2-7	TRBV4-1	TRBD2	CASSQASGTTIYGQYF	TGTGCCAGCAGCCAAGCGAGCGGGACCACCATTTACGGGCAGTACTTC
-	TRBJ2-7	TRBV20-1	TRBD2	CSALAGLAGGYEQYF	TGCAGTGCTTTAGCCGGACTAGCGGGGGGTTACGAGCAGTACTTC
many	TRBJ1-5	TRBV14	-	CASSQDIYQPQHF	TGTGCCAGCAGCCAGGACATCTATCAGCCCCAGCATTTT
-	TRBJ1-5	TRBV24-1	-	CATSDSGREPQHF	TGTGCCACCAGTGATTCAGGCCGTGAGCCCCAGCATTTT